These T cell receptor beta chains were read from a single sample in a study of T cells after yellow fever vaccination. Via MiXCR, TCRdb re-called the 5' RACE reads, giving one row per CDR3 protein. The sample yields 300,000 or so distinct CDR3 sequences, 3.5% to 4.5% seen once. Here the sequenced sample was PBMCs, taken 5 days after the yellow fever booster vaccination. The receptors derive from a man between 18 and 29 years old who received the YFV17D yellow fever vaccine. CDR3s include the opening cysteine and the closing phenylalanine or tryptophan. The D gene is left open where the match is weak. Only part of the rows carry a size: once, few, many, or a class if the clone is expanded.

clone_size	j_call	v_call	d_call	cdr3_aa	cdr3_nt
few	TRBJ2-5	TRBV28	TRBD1	CASSYRTGEETQYF	TGTGCCAGCAGTTATCGAACAGGGGAAGAGACCCAGTACTTC
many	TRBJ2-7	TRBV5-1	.	CASSASFYEQYF	TGCGCCAGCAGCGCGAGCTTCTACGAGCAGTACTTC
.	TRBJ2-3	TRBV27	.	CASSRDRLWGTQYF	TGTGCCAGCAGCCGGGACCGACTTTGGGGTACGCAGTATTTT
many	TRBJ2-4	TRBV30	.	CAWGQDQNIQYF	TGTGCCTGGGGTCAGGACCAGAACATTCAGTACTTC
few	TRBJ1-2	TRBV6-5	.	CASSYSGPNYGYTF	TGTGCCAGCAGTTACTCAGGACCTAACTATGGCTACACCTTC
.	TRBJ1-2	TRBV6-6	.	CASTDMYGYTF	TGTGCCAGCACCGATATGTATGGCTACACCTTC
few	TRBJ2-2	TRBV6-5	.	CASSPRRGSPTGELFF	TGTGCCAGCAGTCCCCGGAGGGGGAGCCCCACCGGGGAGCTGTTTTTT
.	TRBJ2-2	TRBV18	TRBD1	CASSPLQGISGELFF	TGTGCCAGCTCACCTCTACAGGGGATTTCCGGGGAGCTGTTTTTT
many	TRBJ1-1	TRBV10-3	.	CAISVGGLGTEAFF	TGTGCCATCAGTGTGGGGGGGCTAGGTACTGAAGCTTTCTTT
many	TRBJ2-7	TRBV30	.	CAWSVQATYEQYF	TGTGCCTGGAGTGTTCAGGCTACCTACGAGCAGTACTTC
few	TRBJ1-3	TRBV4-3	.	CASSQGILGADGNTIYF	TGCGCCAGCAGCCAAGGAATCTTGGGGGCGGACGGAAACACCATATATTTT
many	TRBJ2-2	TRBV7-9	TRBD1	CASSLTRQGTGELFF	TGTGCCAGCAGCTTAACCCGACAGGGAACCGGGGAGCTGTTTTTT
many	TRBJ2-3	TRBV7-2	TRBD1	CASRTGDMAYGGPRTDTQYF	TGTGCCAGCAGAACAGGGGATATGGCCTATGGCGGGCCCCGCACAGATACGCAGTATTTT
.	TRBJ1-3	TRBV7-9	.	CASSRWGGDTIYF	TGTGCCAGCAGCCGCTGGGGCGGGGACACCATATATTTT
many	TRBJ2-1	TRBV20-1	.	CSASVGREQFF	TGCAGTGCTAGTGTGGGGCGTGAGCAGTTCTTC
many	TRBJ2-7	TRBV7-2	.	CASSRAREQYF	TGTGCCAGCAGCCGAGCGAGGGAGCAGTACTTC
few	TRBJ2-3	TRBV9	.	CASSRGRGAGDTQYF	TGTGCCAGCAGCAGAGGCAGGGGGGCGGGAGATACGCAGTATTTT
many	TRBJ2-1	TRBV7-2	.	CASSWRGGRDEQFF	TGTGCCAGCAGCTGGAGGGGGGGCCGCGATGAGCAGTTCTTC
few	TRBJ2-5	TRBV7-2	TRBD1	CASSPTGQGETQYF	TGTGCCAGCAGCCCGACCGGACAGGGAGAGACCCAGTACTTC
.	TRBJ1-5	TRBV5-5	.	CASSLGAGTNQPQHF	TGTGCCAGCAGCTTGGGGGCGGGCACAAATCAGCCCCAGCATTTT
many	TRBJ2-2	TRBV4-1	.	CASRYLTGELFF	TGCGCCAGCAGGTACCTAACCGGGGAGCTGTTTTTT
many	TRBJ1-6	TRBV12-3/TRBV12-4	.	CASSPGPYNSPLHF	TGTGCCAGCAGTCCGGGACCGTATAATTCACCCCTCCACTTT
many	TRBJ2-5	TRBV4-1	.	CASSQQGVVEKTQYF	TGCGCCAGCAGCCAGCAGGGCGTGGTAGAGAAGACCCAGTACTTC
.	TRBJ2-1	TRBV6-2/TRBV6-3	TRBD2	CASTLILAGGHNEQFF	TGTGCCAGCACCTTAATACTAGCGGGGGGCCACAATGAGCAGTTCTTC
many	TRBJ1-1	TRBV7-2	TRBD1	CASRAGTAIEAFF	TGTGCCAGCAGGGCCGGGACAGCGATTGAAGCTTTCTTT
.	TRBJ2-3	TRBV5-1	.	CASSFVESPAPDTQYF	TGCGCCAGCAGCTTTGTAGAGTCCCCCGCGCCAGATACGCAGTATTTT
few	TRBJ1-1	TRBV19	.	CASRFHTNTEAFF	TGTGCCAGTAGGTTCCATACGAACACTGAAGCTTTCTTT
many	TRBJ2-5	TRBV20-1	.	CSARLGKETQYF	TGCAGTGCTAGATTAGGAAAAGAGACCCAGTACTTC
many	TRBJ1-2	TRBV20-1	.	CSAPRDYGYTF	TGCAGTGCTCCCCGGGACTATGGCTACACCTTC
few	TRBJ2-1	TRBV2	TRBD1	CASTLDRENEQFF	TGTGCCAGCACTCTGGACAGGGAAAATGAGCAGTTCTTC
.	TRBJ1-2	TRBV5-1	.	CASSPGASYYGYTF	TGCGCCAGCAGCCCCGGCGCATCTTACTATGGCTACACCTTC
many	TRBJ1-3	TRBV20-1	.	CSARGETRDSGNTIYF	TGCAGTGCTCGAGGGGAGACGAGGGACTCTGGAAACACCATATATTTT
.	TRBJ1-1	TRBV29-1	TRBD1	CSVEGGGENTEAFF	TGCAGCGTTGAAGGAGGGGGCGAGAACACTGAAGCTTTCTTT
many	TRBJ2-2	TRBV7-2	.	CASSLLSGELFF	TGTGCCAGCAGCTTACTTTCCGGGGAGCTGTTTTTT
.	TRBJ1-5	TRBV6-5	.	CASSYSTSQPQHF	TGTGCCAGCAGTTACTCGACGAGTCAGCCCCAGCATTTT
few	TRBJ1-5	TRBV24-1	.	CATSDSYTGQPQHF	TGTGCCACCAGTGATTCTTACACGGGTCAGCCCCAGCATTTT
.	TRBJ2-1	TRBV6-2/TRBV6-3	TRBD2	CASSPSGGANNEQFF	TGTGCCAGCAGCCCCAGCGGGGGGGCCAATAATGAGCAGTTCTTC